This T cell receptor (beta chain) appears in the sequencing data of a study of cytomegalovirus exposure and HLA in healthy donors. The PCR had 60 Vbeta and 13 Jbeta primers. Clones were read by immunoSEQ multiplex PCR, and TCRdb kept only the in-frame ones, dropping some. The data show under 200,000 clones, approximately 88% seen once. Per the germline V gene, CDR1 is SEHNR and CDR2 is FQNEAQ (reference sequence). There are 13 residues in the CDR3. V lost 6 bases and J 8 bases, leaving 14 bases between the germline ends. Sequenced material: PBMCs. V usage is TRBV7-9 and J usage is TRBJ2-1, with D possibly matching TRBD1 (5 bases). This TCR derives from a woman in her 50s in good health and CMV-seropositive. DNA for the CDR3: TGTGCCAGCAGATCAGGGATTGGGGATGAGCAGTTCTTC. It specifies CASRSGIGDEQFF.